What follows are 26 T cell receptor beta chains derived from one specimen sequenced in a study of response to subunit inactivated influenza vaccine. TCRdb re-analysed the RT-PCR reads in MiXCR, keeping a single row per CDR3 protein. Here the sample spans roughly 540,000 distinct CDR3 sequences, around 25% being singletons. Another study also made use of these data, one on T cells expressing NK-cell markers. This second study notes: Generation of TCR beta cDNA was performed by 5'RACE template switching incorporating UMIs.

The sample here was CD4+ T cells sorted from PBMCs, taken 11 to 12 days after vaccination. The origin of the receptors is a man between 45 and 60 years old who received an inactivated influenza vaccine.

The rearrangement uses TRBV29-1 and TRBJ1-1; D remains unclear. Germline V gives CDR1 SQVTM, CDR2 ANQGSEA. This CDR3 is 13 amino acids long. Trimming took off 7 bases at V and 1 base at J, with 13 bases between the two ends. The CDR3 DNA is TGCAGCGGATCGACTTTTGCGAACACTGAAGCTTTCTTT. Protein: CSGSTFANTEAFF.

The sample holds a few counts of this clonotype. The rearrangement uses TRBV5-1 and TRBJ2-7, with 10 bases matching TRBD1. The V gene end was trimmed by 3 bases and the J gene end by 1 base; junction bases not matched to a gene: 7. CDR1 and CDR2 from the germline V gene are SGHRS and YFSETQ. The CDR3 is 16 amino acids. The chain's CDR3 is CASSSYPGQGSYEQYF. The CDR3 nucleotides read TGCGCCAGCAGCTCTTATCCGGGACAGGGGTCCTACGAGCAGTACTTC.

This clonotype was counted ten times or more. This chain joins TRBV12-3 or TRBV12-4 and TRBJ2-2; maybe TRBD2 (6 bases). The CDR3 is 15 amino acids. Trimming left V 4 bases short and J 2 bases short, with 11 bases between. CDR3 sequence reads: CASSSSAFNTGELFF. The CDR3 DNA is TGTGCCAGCAGTTCTAGCGCCTTCAACACCGGGGAGCTGTTTTTT.

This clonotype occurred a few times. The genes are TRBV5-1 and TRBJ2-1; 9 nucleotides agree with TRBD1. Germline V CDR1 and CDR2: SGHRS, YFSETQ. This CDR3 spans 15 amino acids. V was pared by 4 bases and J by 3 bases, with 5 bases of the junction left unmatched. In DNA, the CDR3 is TGCGCCAGCAGCCCGGGACAGGGCAACTACAATGAGCAGTTCTTC. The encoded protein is CASSPGQGNYNEQFF.

The CDR3 bases are TGCAGTGTCGGGACTAGCGGGGGGATCGGGGAGACCCAGTACTTC. Encoded protein: CSVGTSGGIGETQYF. The chain combines TRBV20-1 with TRBJ2-5; TRBD2 agrees at 15 bases. V was clipped by 7 bases and J by 5 bases; unmatched bases: 8. The CDR3 totals 15 residues. Germline CDR1 reads DFQATT; CDR2 reads SNEGSKA (reference sequence).

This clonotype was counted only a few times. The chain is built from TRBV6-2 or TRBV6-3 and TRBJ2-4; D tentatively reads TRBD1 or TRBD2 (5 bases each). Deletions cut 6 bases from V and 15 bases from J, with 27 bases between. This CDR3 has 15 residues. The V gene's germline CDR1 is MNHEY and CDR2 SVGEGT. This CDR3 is CASSPQVTEGTRVYF. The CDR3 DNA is TGTGCCAGCAGCCCCCAAGTGACAGAGGGAACAAGAGTGTACTTC.

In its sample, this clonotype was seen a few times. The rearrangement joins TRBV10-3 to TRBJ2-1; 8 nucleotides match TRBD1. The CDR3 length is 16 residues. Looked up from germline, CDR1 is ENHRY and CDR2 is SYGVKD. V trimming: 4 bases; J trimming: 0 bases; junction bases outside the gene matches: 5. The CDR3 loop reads CAISVGDRFSYNEQFF. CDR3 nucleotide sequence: TGTGCCATCAGTGTGGGGGACAGGTTCTCCTACAATGAGCAGTTCTTC.

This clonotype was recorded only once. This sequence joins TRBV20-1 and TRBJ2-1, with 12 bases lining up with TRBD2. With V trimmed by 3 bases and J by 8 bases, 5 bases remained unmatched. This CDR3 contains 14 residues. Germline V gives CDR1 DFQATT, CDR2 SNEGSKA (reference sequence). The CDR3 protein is CSASLASGGDEQFF. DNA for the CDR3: TGCAGTGCTAGTCTGGCTAGCGGGGGGGATGAGCAGTTCTTC.

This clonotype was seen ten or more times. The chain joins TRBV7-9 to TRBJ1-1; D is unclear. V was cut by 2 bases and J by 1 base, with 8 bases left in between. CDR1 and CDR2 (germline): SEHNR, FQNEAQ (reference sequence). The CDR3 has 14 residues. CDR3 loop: CASSLSSENTEAFF. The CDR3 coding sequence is TGTGCCAGCAGCTTAAGCAGTGAGAACACTGAAGCTTTCTTT. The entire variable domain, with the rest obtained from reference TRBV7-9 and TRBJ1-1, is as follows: DTGVSQNPRHKITKRGQNVTFRCDPISEHNRLYWYRQTLGQGPEFLTYFQNEAQLEKSRLLSDRFSAERPKGSFSTLEIQRTEQGDSAMYLCASSLSSENTEAFFGQGTRLTVV.

CDR3 sequence reads: CASSLAGGLGETQYF. DNA of the CDR3: TGTGCCAGCAGCTTGGCGGGGGGGCTTGGAGAGACCCAGTACTTC. This rearrangement joins TRBV7-9 to TRBJ2-5, with 9 bases fitting TRBD2. The J segment lost 4 bases and the V segment lost 3 bases, leaving 6 bases of the junction unmatched. Germline assignment: CDR1 SEHNR and CDR2 FQNEAQ (reference sequence). There are 15 residues in the CDR3. The variable domain in full, with the rest retrieved from reference TRBV7-9 and TRBJ2-5, is DTGVSQNPRHKITKRGQNVTFRCDPISEHNRLYWYRQTLGQGPEFLTYFQNEAQLEKSRLLSDRFSAERPKGSFSTLEIQRTEQGDSAMYLCASSLAGGLGETQYFGPGTRLLVL.

CDR3 DNA: TGCGCCAGCAGCGCGGACCTCCAGGACGGGGAGCTGTTTTTT. As protein: CASSADLQDGELFF. The chain has TRBV5-1 and TRBJ2-2; no reliable D call. CDR3 length: 14 residues. Germline V gene lookup returns CDR1 SGHRS and CDR2 YFSETQ. Trimming removed 4 bases at V and 7 bases at J, with 14 bases between.

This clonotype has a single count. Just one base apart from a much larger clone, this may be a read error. Here the CDR3 reads CASSQGAAKNIQYF. The CDR3 DNA is TGTGCCAGCAGCCAAGGGGCAGCCAAAAACATTCAGTACTTC. This chain joins TRBV4-2 and TRBJ2-4, with unresolved D. Per the germline V gene, CDR1 is LGHNA and CDR2 is YNFKEQ. Deletions cut 1 base from V and 0 bases from J, with 4 bases between. The CDR3 extends over 14 amino acids.

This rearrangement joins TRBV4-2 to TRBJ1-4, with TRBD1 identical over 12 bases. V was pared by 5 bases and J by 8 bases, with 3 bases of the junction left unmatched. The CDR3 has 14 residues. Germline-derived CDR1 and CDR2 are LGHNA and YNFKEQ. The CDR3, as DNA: TGTGCCAGCAGCGGGACAGGGGGCAACGAAAAACTGTTTTTT. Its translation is CASSGTGGNEKLFF.

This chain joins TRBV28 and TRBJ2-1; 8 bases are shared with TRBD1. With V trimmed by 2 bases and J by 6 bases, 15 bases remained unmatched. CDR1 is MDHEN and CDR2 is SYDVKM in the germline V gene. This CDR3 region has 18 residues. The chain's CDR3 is CASSLQLGRGQVLNEQFF. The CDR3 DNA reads TGTGCCAGCAGTTTACAGCTTGGGCGGGGACAGGTCCTCAATGAGCAGTTCTTC.

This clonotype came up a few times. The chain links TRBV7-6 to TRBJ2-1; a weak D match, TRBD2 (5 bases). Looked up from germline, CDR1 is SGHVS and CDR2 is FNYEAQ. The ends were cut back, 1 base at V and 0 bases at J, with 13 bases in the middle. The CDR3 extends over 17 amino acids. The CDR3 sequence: CASSLVGVGSSYNEQFF. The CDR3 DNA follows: TGTGCCAGCAGCTTAGTTGGGGTAGGGAGCTCCTACAATGAGCAGTTCTTC.

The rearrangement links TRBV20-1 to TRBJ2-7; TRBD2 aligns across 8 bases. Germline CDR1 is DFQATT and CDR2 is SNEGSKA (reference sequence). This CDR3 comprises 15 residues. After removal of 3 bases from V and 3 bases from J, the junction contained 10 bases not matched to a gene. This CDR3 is CSASQTAGANYEQYF. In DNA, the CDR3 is TGCAGTGCTAGCCAGACAGCGGGAGCTAACTACGAGCAGTACTTC.

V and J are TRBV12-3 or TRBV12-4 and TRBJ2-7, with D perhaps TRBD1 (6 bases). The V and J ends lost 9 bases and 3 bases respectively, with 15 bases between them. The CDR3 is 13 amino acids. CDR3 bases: TGTGCCAGTCGGGCCCAGGGGAACTACGAGCAGTACTTC. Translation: CASRAQGNYEQYF.

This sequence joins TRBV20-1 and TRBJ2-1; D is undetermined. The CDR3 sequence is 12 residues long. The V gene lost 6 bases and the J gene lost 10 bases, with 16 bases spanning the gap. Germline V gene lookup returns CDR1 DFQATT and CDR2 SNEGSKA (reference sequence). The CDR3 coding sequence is TGCAGTGCCGCTAGATCTGGGGTCGAGCAGTTCTTC. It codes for CSAARSGVEQFF.

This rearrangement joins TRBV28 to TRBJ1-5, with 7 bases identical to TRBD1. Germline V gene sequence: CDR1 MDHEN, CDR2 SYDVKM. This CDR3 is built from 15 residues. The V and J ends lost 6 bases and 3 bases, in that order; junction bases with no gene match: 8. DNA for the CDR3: TGTGCCAGCAGCAACGGACAGGTCCACAATCAGCCCCAGCATTTT. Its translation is CASSNGQVHNQPQHF.

The CDR3 nucleotides read TGTGCCAGCAGCCCCGGGGGGGTGATGAACTATGGCTACACCTTC. Translation gives CASSPGGVMNYGYTF. J is TRBJ1-2 and V is TRBV9; possible D gene TRBD1, 5 bases. This CDR3 spans 15 amino acids. Looked up from germline, CDR1 is SGDLS and CDR2 is YYNGEE. Trimming stripped 4 bases from V and 2 bases from J, with 15 bases between.

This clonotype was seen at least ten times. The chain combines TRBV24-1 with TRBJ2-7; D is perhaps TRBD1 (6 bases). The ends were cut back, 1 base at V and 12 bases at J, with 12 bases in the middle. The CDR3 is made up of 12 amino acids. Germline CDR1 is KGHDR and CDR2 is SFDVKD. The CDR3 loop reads CATSDFGTPRYF. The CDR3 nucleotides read TGTGCCACCAGTGATTTTGGGACACCCAGGTACTTC.

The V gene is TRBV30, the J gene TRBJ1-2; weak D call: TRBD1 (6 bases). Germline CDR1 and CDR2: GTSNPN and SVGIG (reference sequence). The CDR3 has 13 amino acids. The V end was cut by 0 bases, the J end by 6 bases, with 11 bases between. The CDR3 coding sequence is TGTGCCTGGAGTGTATCAGGGGAGGATGGCTACACCTTC. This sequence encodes CAWSVSGEDGYTF.

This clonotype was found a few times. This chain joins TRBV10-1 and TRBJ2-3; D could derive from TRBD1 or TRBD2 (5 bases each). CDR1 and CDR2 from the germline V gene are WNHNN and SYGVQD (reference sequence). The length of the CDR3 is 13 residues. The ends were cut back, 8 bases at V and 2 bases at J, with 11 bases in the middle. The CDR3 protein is CASRDGNTDTQYF. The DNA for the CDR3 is TGCGCCAGCCGGGACGGAAACACAGATACGCAGTATTTT.

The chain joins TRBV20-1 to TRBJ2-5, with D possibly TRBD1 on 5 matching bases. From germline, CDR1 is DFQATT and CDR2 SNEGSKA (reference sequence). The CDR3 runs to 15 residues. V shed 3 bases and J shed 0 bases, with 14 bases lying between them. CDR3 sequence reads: CSASVGPGYQETQYF. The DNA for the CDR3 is TGCAGTGCTAGTGTGGGGCCCGGTTACCAAGAGACCCAGTACTTC.

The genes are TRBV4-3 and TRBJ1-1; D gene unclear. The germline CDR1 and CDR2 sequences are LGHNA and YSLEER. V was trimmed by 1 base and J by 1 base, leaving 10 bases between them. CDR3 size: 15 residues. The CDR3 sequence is CASSQVWRQNTEAFF. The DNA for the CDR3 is TGCGCCAGCAGCCAAGTCTGGCGTCAGAACACTGAAGCTTTCTTT.

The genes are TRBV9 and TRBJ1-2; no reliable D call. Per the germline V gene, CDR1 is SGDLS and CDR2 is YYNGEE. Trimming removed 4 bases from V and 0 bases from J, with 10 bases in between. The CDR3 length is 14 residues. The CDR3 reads CASSPNEANYGYTF. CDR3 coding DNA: TGTGCCAGCAGCCCCAACGAAGCTAACTATGGCTACACCTTC.